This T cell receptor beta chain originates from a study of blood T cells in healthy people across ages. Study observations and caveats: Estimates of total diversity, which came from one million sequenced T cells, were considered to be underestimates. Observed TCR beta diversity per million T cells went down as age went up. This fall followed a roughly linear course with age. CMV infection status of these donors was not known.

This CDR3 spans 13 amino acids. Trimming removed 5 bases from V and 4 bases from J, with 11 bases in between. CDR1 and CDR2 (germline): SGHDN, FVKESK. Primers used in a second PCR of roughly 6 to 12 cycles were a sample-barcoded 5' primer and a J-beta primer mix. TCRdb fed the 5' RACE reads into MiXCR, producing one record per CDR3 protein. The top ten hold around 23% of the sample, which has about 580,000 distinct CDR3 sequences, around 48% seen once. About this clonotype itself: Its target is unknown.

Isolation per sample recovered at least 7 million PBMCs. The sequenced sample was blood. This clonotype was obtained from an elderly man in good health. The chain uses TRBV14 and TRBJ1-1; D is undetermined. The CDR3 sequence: CASSGTYGTEAFF. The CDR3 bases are TGTGCCAGCAGCGGTACCTATGGCACTGAAGCTTTCTTT.